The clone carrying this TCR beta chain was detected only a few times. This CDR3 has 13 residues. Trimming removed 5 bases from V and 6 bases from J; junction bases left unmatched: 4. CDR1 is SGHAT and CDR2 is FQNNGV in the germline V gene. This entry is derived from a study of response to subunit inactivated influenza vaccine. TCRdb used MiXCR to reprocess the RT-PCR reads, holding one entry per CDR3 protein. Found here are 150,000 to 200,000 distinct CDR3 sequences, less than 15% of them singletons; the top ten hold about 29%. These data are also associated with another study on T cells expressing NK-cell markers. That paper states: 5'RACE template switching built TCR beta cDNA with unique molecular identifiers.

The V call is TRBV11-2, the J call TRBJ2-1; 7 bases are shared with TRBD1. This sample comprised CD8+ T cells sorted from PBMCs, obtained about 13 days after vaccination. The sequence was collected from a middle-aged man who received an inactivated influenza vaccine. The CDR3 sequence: CASSLTGPNEQFF. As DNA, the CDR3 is TGTGCCAGCAGCCTGACAGGGCCCAATGAGCAGTTCTTC.